This T cell receptor beta chain emerged from a study of shared clonotypes between healthy human individuals (TCRdb year 2020). Regarding the complete study: The cohort included three men and a couple of women between 18 and 49 years of age. For each donor, CD4 naive and CD4 memory were each run on three plates, CD8 naive on two plates, and CD8 memory on one plate. To estimate repertoire size and how much clonotypes are shared between individuals, the study performed deep sequencing of blood TCR repertoires from roughly five healthy adults. To increase sequencing depth and limit assay-specific biases, TCR repertoire library preparation and sequencing were carried out by different laboratories using diverse techniques. Leukapheresis yielded between about 0.94 and 8.9 billion PBMCs per donor.

The trim is 8 bases for V and 5 bases for J, with a gap of 15 bases between the germline ends. The CDR3 has 13 amino acids, counting the end cysteine and phenylalanine. The only DNA kept is the CDR3, 39 bases in frame from the first base. For CDR1 and CDR2, the germline V gene (reference sequence) lists SEHNR and FQNEAQ. Using the deep immunoSEQ assay, TCR CDR3 regions were amplified from genomic DNA by multiplex PCR. For each cell subset, the extracted genomic DNA was distributed evenly across all wells of several immunoSEQ 96-well plates, and each plate served as one replicate. For sorted subsets, around 0.2 ug of genomic DNA, equivalent to around 29,000 T cell genomes, went into each replicate PCR. Purified libraries were quantified with a Qubit 3.0 fluorometer, sized on a Bioanalyzer 2100, and re-quantified with the KAPA Library Quantification kit. Every immunoSEQ 96-well plate was sequenced on a separate single-read 150-cycle Illumina NextSeq 550 flow cell. Per the authors' processing: The immunoSEQ output contained only junctional sequences without quality scores, so filtering could not match that applied to full-length reads. To assign V/J genes and CDR3, sequences were annotated against IMGT germline references using PyIR, a Python wrapper for IgBLAST v1.9. Reads were filtered out if the reads had weak V/J assignments (E-value above 1e-6), no CDR3, stop codons, out-of-frame junctions, or ambiguous translated residues. A V3J clonotype was defined by an identical inferred V gene, J gene, and CDR3 amino acid sequence. Percentage overlap between repertoires was calculated by dividing the number of shared unique clonotypes by the size of the smaller repertoire. Three approaches were used to assess repertoire richness: RTK rarefaction, the Chao1 estimator, and Recon v2.1 estimates of unobserved clonotypes. For all TCRbeta clonotypes obtained by the gDNA method from several donors, generation probabilities were computed with OLGA. The clones in this table, taken by TCRdb from immuneACCESS, are in-frame only. Not every clone is retained; where verified, under half of the shortfall comes from an unresolved V gene, and the cause of the rest is unknown. That table furnishes V, J and clone size, whereas the DNA furnished D and trimming. This sample comprises 2 million to 2.5 million clones, over 85% of them detected only once. 0.39% of the sample goes to the ten largest clones.

Healthy HIV-negative adults with no recently reported acute infections or vaccinations were included as donors. Every donor was a Caucasian adult living in Nashville, Tennessee, USA. CD4+ T cells were enriched by magnetic negative selection, after which naive cells were positively selected on CD45RA and the negative fraction was taken as the memory subset. After blood collection by leukapheresis, PBMCs were isolated using Ficoll-Histopaque density gradient centrifugation and then cryopreserved in the vapor phase of liquid nitrogen. Purity and quantity of every magnetically sorted T cell population were checked by analytical flow cytometry. Genomic DNA was isolated from every sorted fraction and measured by UV absorbance on a Nanodrop 2000c. A remark on this clone: It has no known antigen specificity. Base qualities are not provided; no much larger clone lies one nucleotide away.

Broad study findings and their caveats: Sampling was restricted to blood, and TCR repertoires in tissue are likely to differ from TCR repertoires in blood. The genetic and exposure-history diversity represented was limited by the small number of donors. Even with the large sequencing depth, rarefaction of the sorted-subset datasets indicated that sequencing was incomplete. Clonotypes shared by all four sorted-subset donors showed higher generation probabilities than non-shared clonotypes. Based on pairwise subsampling, the degree of clonotype sharing among donors was expected to be affected by sequencing depth. When several donors were compared, the shared fraction of clonotypes was about 5.4% for naive CD4, 3.5% to 4% for naive CD8, more than 2% for memory CD4, and 0.35% to 0.5% for memory CD8. Larger estimated clonotype richness was generally found for naive subsets than for memory subsets.

This receptor was obtained from a man younger than 35 in good health. Some clones in this sample may be carry-over from other donors' samples. The V and J segments used are TRBV7-9 and TRBJ2-5; tentative D gene TRBD2, with 6 bases matching. Sequenced: naive CD4+ T cells from PBMCs. The sample's cell subset or site label, in plain terms: CD45RA+ positively selected. For the CDR3, the sequence is CASGPGVRETQYF. The nucleotide sequence reads as follows: TGTGCCAGCGGCCCGGGGGTACGCGAGACCCAGTACTTC.